Below, one T cell receptor beta chain is given with its context. Sequencing was performed with immunoSEQ multiplex PCR; in TCRdb, only in-frame clones are kept and a portion is missing. The repertoire holds roughly 300,000 clones, with 65% to 85% as singletons. In germline, CDR1 is SGHTA, CDR2 FQGNSA. The V and J ends lost 5 bases and 10 bases respectively, with 15 bases between them. The length of the CDR3 is 14 residues. This entry belongs to a study of blood T cell repertoires in COVID-19. This clonotype originated in a human donor with COVID-19, enrolled during active disease. The donor label of this sample is uncertain. The chain uses TRBV7-2 and TRBJ1-6, with a possible D match to TRBD1 (5 bases). Material: peripheral blood. As DNA, the CDR3 is TGTGCCAGCAGCCTGGGGCAGCTGAGCTCACCCCTCCACTTT. Its translation: CASSLGQLSSPLHF.